One and the same sample provided the 8 T cell receptor beta chains below, sequenced in a study of T cells after yellow fever vaccination. TCRdb recomputed calls from the 5' RACE reads with MiXCR, one row per CDR3 protein. The data show fewer than 450,000 distinct CDR3 sequences, with roughly 4% seen just once and roughly 24% held by the top ten. Here the sequenced sample was PBMCs, taken 5 days after the yellow fever booster vaccination. The receptors were gathered from a man aged 18 to 35 who received the YFV17D yellow fever vaccine.

This clonotype was seen only a few times. The gene calls are TRBV12-3 or TRBV12-4 and TRBJ2-5; tentative D call: TRBD1 (6 bases). The CDR3 has 12 amino acids. The germline V and J ends were trimmed by 2 bases and 9 bases, with 10 bases remaining between them. CDR3 protein: CASSLSTGSQYF. CDR3 sequence (DNA): TGTGCCAGCAGTTTATCCACAGGGTCCCAGTACTTC.

This clonotype was counted many times. The chain uses TRBV7-2 and TRBJ2-1, with D perhaps TRBD1 (5 bases). V lost 0 bases, J lost 5 bases, and 5 bases lay in between. The length of the CDR3 is 13 residues. CDR1 SGHTA and CDR2 FQGNSA come from the germline V gene. CDR3 amino acids: CASSLARDNEQFF. The CDR3 coding sequence is TGTGCCAGCAGCTTAGCCAGGGACAATGAGCAGTTCTTC. The whole variable domain, remainder taken from reference TRBV7-2 and TRBJ2-1, is GAGVSQSPSNKVTEKGKDVELRCDPISGHTALYWYRQSLGQGLEFLIYFQGNSAPDKSGLPSDRFSAERTGGSVSTLTIQRTQQEDSAVYLCASSLARDNEQFFGPGTRLTVL.

This clonotype was seen a handful of times. The chain recombines TRBV5-4 with TRBJ2-7; D may correspond to TRBD1 or TRBD2 (5 bases each). V lost 4 bases, J lost 6 bases, and 20 bases lay in between. CDR3 size: 15 residues. CDR1 is SGHNT and CDR2 is YYREEE in the germline V gene (reference sequence). CDR3 sequence: CASSLARGPFAEQYF. CDR3 nucleotides: TGTGCCAGCAGCCTGGCGAGGGGACCTTTCGCCGAGCAGTACTTC.

This clonotype was detected a few times. The chain carries TRBV11-2 and TRBJ1-6, with 8 bases that match TRBD1. After removal of 2 bases from V and 7 bases from J, the junction contained 10 bases not matched to a gene. From germline, CDR1 is SGHAT and CDR2 FQNNGV. The CDR3 runs 17 residues. The CDR3 region is CASSLSAGGYMNSPLHF. The CDR3 DNA follows: TGTGCCAGCAGCTTATCCGCAGGGGGCTATATGAATTCACCCCTCCACTTT.

This clonotype was counted many times. The chain joins TRBV5-6 to TRBJ1-5; weak D call: TRBD1 (6 bases). V lost 4 bases to trimming and J lost 5 bases, with 16 bases between them. This CDR3 is 15 amino acids long. The germline gives CDR1 SGHDT, CDR2 YYEEEE. The CDR3 DNA is TGTGCCAGCAGCCCCGGGCAGGGGTTCCATCAGCCCCAGCATTTT. It is translated as CASSPGQGFHQPQHF.

V usage is TRBV7-9 and J usage is TRBJ1-6; 7 bases are a match to TRBD1. V shed 5 bases and J 8 bases; nucleotides not matched to a gene: 15. The CDR3 spans 17 residues. Germline V lookup: CDR1 SEHNR, CDR2 FQNEAQ (reference sequence). DNA for the CDR3: TGTGCCAGCAGCCTCCCGTTTTTGGGGACAGACCATTCACCCCTCCACTTT. Translated: CASSLPFLGTDHSPLHF.

In its sample, this clonotype was seen a few times. The V and J genes are TRBV6-4 and TRBJ2-1; a weak D match, TRBD1 (6 bases). Trimming shortened V by 5 bases and J by 8 bases, and 16 bases separated the two germline ends. Germline assignment: CDR1 MRHNA and CDR2 SNTAGT. This CDR3 region has 14 residues. This chain's CDR3 is CASSFTWAGDEQFF. The CDR3 DNA follows: TGTGCCAGCAGTTTCACATGGGCAGGGGATGAGCAGTTCTTC.

The sample holds a few counts of this clonotype. This chain connects TRBV20-1 to TRBJ2-5; possible D gene TRBD2, 6 bases. The CDR3 length is 16 residues. The germline gives CDR1 DFQATT, CDR2 SNEGSKA (reference sequence). Trimming left V 0 bases short and J 2 bases short, with 16 bases between. CDR3 sequence: CSARDHRPRGQETQYF. The CDR3 coding sequence is TGCAGTGCTAGAGATCATCGACCCCGGGGGCAAGAGACCCAGTACTTC.